This T cell receptor beta chain emerged from a study of blood T cells in healthy people across ages. This clonotype was observed a handful of times. With V trimmed by 5 bases and J by 0 bases, 13 bases remained unmatched. The CDR3 spans 19 residues. In germline, CDR1 is MDHEN, CDR2 SYDVKM. A second PCR of 7 to 11 cycles used a sample-barcoded 5' primer and a J-beta primer mix. Every cDNA molecule bore a tag from a template-switch adaptor containing 12 random nucleotides. TCRdb reanalysed the 5' RACE reads using MiXCR and keeps one entry per CDR3 protein. The sample yields 850,000 to 1,000,000 distinct CDR3 sequences, about 51% seen once. Donors ranged from roughly 6 to 100 years old and were healthy Caucasians in Russia. The authors isolated at least 7 million PBMCs per sample.

The sample was blood. V gene TRBV28 combines with J gene TRBJ2-6, with TRBD1 matching over 7 bases. The sequence was obtained from a woman aged 60-75 years in good health. CDR3 residues: CASSQAGTAELSGANVLTF. DNA for the CDR3: TGTGCCAGCAGTCAAGCCGGGACAGCGGAGCTCTCTGGGGCCAACGTCCTGACTTTC.